A single sample is the source of the 17 T cell receptor beta chains below, sequenced in a study of tissue T cells after allogeneic stem cell transplantation. Specified time point: mouse harvest day 14 after allogeneic transplant. Mouse grafts combined 10^7 T-cell-depleted bone marrow cells with 10^6 splenic CD5+ T cells. Method: immunoSEQ multiplex PCR; TCRdb's copy keeps in-frame clones and lacks some. The sample has some 3,000 clones; about 50% are singletons. The sequencing sample was made of gut tissue. The receptors here all came from a female BALB/c mouse given C57BL/6 T cells with graft-versus-host disease after an allogeneic hematopoietic cell transplant.

In regard to this clone: Gene names and germline match the mouse. The missing CDR3 end, 1 residue past where the read stops, is filled in from the germline J gene. The V call is TRBV1, the J call TRBJ1-1, with D possibly being TRBD1 (5 bases). CDR3 length: 15 residues. In germline, CDR1 is NSQYPW, CDR2 LRSPGD (reference sequence). V was trimmed by 0 bases and J by 3 bases, leaving 11 bases between them. Here the CDR3 reads CTCSADWGGDTEVFF. The sequenced part of the CDR3 DNA is TGCACCTGCAGTGCAGATTGGGGGGGGGACACAGAAGTCTTC.

Comments on this clone: Gene names are mouse gene names. The read terminates 1 residue ahead of where the CDR3 ends, so the germline J gene completes it. The chain is built from TRBV26 and TRBJ2-4; 9 bases map to TRBD2. Germline loops: CDR1 KGHPV, CDR2 FQNQEV (reference sequence). V was pared by 3 bases and J by 6 bases, with 4 bases of the junction left unmatched. This CDR3 region has 14 residues. The CDR3 DNA, read in part, is TGTGCCAGCAGTCTCCACTGGGGGGAGAACACCTTGTAC. It translates to CASSLHWGENTLY. The full-length CDR3 reads as CASSLHWGENTLYF.

Points on this clone: The genes are named according to mouse. The read gets to within 1 residue of the CDR3 end, and the germline J gene fills in the rest. The V and J genes are TRBV26 and TRBJ2-4, with D perhaps TRBD2 (5 bases). This CDR3 contains 14 residues. Germline CDR1 and CDR2: KGHPV and FQNQEV (reference sequence). Trimming shortened V by 3 bases and J by 0 bases, and 7 bases separated the two germline ends. The CDR3 DNA, read in part, is TGTGCCAGCAGTCTCCTGGGTAGTCAAAACACCTTGTAC. It yields the protein CASSLLGSQNTLY. In full, the CDR3 reads CASSLLGSQNTLYF.

As concerns this clone: The genes are named according to mouse. The read gets to within 1 residue of the CDR3 end, and the germline J gene fills in the rest. The chain employs TRBV19 and TRBJ2-5; 12 bases map to TRBD2. Germline V CDR1 and CDR2: FNHDT, SITEND (reference sequence). V dropped 4 bases and J dropped 6; count of bases not matched to a gene: 3. The length of the CDR3 is 14 residues. The CDR3 here is CASSETGGADTQYF. The part of the CDR3 DNA that was read is TGTGCCAGCAGTGAGACTGGGGGGGCTGACACCCAGTAC.

Details on this clone: The listed genes are named as in mouse. The read comes to an end 1 residue before the CDR3 does, leaving the germline J gene to fill in the end. V gene TRBV1 combines with J gene TRBJ1-1; D is uncertain. The germline V gene encodes CDR1 NSQYPW and CDR2 LRSPGD (reference sequence). There are 14 residues in the CDR3. The V end was cut by 0 bases, the J end by 1 base, with 6 bases between. This chain's CDR3 is CTCSADRQNTEVFF. Partial CDR3 DNA: TGCACCTGCAGTGCAGATCGTCAAAACACAGAAGTCTTC.

This clone was counted only a few times. Gene and germline names: mouse. The CDR3 goes on 1 residue after the read ends, and that part is filled in from the germline J gene. This chain connects TRBV13-1 to TRBJ1-3; perhaps TRBD1 as D (5 bases). Germline values: CDR1 NSHNY, CDR2 SYGAGN. V gave up 3 bases and J gave up 0 bases, with 13 bases separating them. The CDR3 spans 16 residues. CDR3 bases read: TGTGCCAGCAGTGCTCGGACAAAAATTTCTGGAAATACGCTCTAT. As protein: CASSARTKISGNTLY. From start to end, the CDR3 is CASSARTKISGNTLYF.

This clone has just a few counts. Genes and germline are mouse. The read halts 1 residue ahead of the CDR3 end, with the missing end drawn from the germline J gene. This chain joins TRBV26 and TRBJ2-7; 10 bases fit TRBD1. Losses at the gene ends were 4 bases for V and 3 bases for J; bases not matched to a gene: 0. Germline values: CDR1 KGHPV, CDR2 FQNQEV (reference sequence). The CDR3 contains 13 residues. Incomplete CDR3 DNA: TGTGCCAGCAGTCGGGACAGGGGCTATGAACAGTAC. This encodes CASSRDRGYEQY. The full CDR3 sequence reads CASSRDRGYEQYF.

This clone was seen more than once but under ten times. Genes here carry mouse names. The CDR3 reads CASSLWGVEQYF. CDR3 DNA (partial): TGTGCCAGCTCTCTCTGGGGGGTTGAACAGTAC. The V and J genes are TRBV12-2 and TRBJ2-7; the match to TRBD2 covers 7 bases. The CDR3 end lies 1 residue beyond the end of the read and is filled in from the germline J gene. CDR1 is SGHLS and CDR2 is HYDKME in the germline V gene. CDR3 length: 12 residues. The junction had 1 base not matched to a gene; V was cut back by 0 bases and J by 6 bases.

In regard to this clone: Gene labels here are mouse ones. The read falls 1 residue short of the CDR3 end, and the missing part is taken from the germline J gene. V gene TRBV23 combines with J gene TRBJ2-1; TRBD1, the table's D call, lacks a check against the DNA. The germline V gene encodes CDR1 KGHTA and CDR2 FQNQQP. This CDR3 has 12 residues. The part of the CDR3 DNA that was read is TGCTCCAGCAGTCCACAATATGCTGAGCAGTTC. It codes for CSSSPQYAEQF. Given in full, the CDR3 is CSSSPQYAEQFF.

Concerning this clone itself: The germline and genes are mouse ones. The sequence runs out 1 residue before the end of the CDR3; the remainder is reconstructed from the germline J gene. The chain is built from TRBV26 and TRBJ2-1, with D unclear. Looked up from germline, CDR1 is KGHPV and CDR2 is FQNQEV (reference sequence). CDR3 size: 12 residues. The germline V and J ends were trimmed by 2 bases and 2 bases, with 1 base remaining between them. Here the CDR3 reads CASSLDYAEQFF. The sequenced CDR3 bases are TGTGCCAGCAGTCTGGACTATGCTGAGCAGTTC.

This clone has a handful of counts. Genes and germline are mouse. The read ends 1 residue shy of where the CDR3 ends; the end is completed using the germline J gene. This rearrangement joins TRBV13-1 to TRBJ2-7; tentatively, D is TRBD1 (6 bases). The CDR3 extends over 14 amino acids. The V end lost 2 bases, the J end lost 0 bases, and 9 bases lay between the germline ends. CDR1 NSHNY and CDR2 SYGAGN come from the germline V gene. CDR3 DNA (partial): TGTGCCAGCAGTGAGGGCAGGGGCTCCTATGAACAGTAC. It translates to CASSEGRGSYEQY. The CDR3 as a whole reads CASSEGRGSYEQYF.

About this clone: Germline and genes here are mouse. Sequencing ends 1 residue short of the CDR3 end; the germline J gene provides the rest. This chain links TRBV13-3 with TRBJ2-1; D ambiguous. Trimming stripped 3 bases from V and 1 base from J, with 8 bases between. Germline assignment: CDR1 NNHDY and CDR2 SYVADS. The CDR3 is 14 residues long. The CDR3 loop is CASSGTRNYAEQFF. The part of the CDR3 DNA that was read is TGTGCCAGCAGTGGAACACGAAACTATGCTGAGCAGTTC.

This clone came up a few times. Gene names and germline match the mouse. The read ends 1 residue shy of where the CDR3 ends; the end is completed using the germline J gene. The chain uses TRBV26 and TRBJ2-5; the D gene is possibly TRBD1 (6 bases). V lost 3 bases, J lost 8 bases, and 15 bases lay in between. CDR3 length: 14 residues. Germline values: CDR1 KGHPV, CDR2 FQNQEV (reference sequence). The CDR3 DNA, read in part, is TGTGCCAGCAGTCTCGACCCCAGGGGAGGCACCCAGTAC. It yields the protein CASSLDPRGGTQY. From start to end, the CDR3 is CASSLDPRGGTQYF.

As for this clone: Gene names refer to mouse genes. The DNA ends 1 residue before the CDR3 does, and the rest of the CDR3 is filled in from the germline J gene. The rearrangement links TRBV26 to TRBJ1-2, with a tentative D call TRBD1 (6 bases). Germline CDR1 reads KGHPV; CDR2 reads FQNQEV (reference sequence). The CDR3 runs to 12 residues. V shed 4 bases and J shed 10 bases, with 13 bases lying between them. CDR3 DNA (partial): TGTGCCAGCAGTCGGGACGGGGGCGGCTACACC. This translates into CASSRDGGGYT. The whole CDR3 reads CASSRDGGGYTF.

Relative to its sample, this clone is medium-sized. Gene names follow the mouse nomenclature. The read terminates 1 residue ahead of where the CDR3 ends, so the germline J gene completes it. This chain links TRBV5 with TRBJ2-1, with D perhaps matching TRBD1 (6 bases). The CDR3 is 15 residues long. The germline V and J ends were trimmed by 4 bases and 0 bases, with 10 bases remaining between them. Germline-derived CDR1 and CDR2 are LGHNA and YNLKQL (reference sequence). The CDR3 sequence is CASSPWDNNYAEQFF. The CDR3 bases that were read are TGTGCCAGCAGCCCCTGGGACAATAACTATGCTGAGCAGTTC.

As concerns this clone: All gene names here are mouse names. Read sequence stops 1 residue before the CDR3 end, and the germline J gene provides the missing end. The J gene is TRBJ1-4, the V gene TRBV2, with D possibly being TRBD1 (6 bases). The CDR3 is 14 residues long. Trimming removed 4 bases from V and 4 bases from J, with 10 bases in between. Germline lookup yields CDR1 LGHNA and CDR2 YSYQKL. CDR3 protein: CASSPGTNNERLFF. CDR3 DNA (partial): TGTGCCAGCAGCCCCGGGACAAACAACGAAAGATTATTT.

Turning to this clone: Mouse names are used for the genes. The CDR3 is CASSFPTSNSDYTF. CDR3 DNA (partial): TGTGCCAGCAGTTTCCCGACATCAAACTCCGACTACACC. The J gene is TRBJ1-2, the V gene TRBV14; no clear D. The read finishes 1 residue shy of the CDR3 end, and the germline J gene is used to complete it. This CDR3 region has 14 residues. From germline, CDR1 is SGHDT and CDR2 FRDEAV. V was cut by 1 base and J by 0 bases, with 7 bases left in between.